A single sample gave rise to the 30 T cell receptor beta chains below, sequenced in a study of shared clonotypes between healthy human individuals. This table comes from immunoSEQ multiplex PCR, and its TCRdb copy is limited to in-frame clones, with some not included. The sample lists around 2.1 million clones; approximately 95% were seen once. The specimen sequenced was naive CD4+ T cells sorted from blood. Sample subset: CD45RA+ positively selected. The receptors shown here come from a man aged 18 to 35 in good health.

The chain has TRBV18 and TRBJ2-5; perhaps TRBD1 as D (6 bases). The germline V gene has CDR1 KGHSH and CDR2 LQKENI. Trimming took off 5 bases at V and 4 bases at J, with 14 bases between the two ends. The length of the CDR3 is 14 residues. The CDR3 nucleotides are TGTGCCAGCTCAATATCAGGGGTCCCAGAGACCCAGTACTTC. It codes for CASSISGVPETQYF.

This chain joins TRBV28 and TRBJ1-1, with a tentative D call TRBD1 (5 bases). The CDR3 is made up of 14 amino acids. Trimming removed 6 bases at V and 8 bases at J, with 19 bases between. CDR1 MDHEN and CDR2 SYDVKM come from the germline V gene. The CDR3 nucleotides are TGTGCCAGCAGATACTATCAGGGATCCCCCGAAGCTTTCTTT. It specifies CASRYYQGSPEAFF.

The V call is TRBV14, the J call TRBJ1-6, with TRBD1 identical over 8 bases. The J segment lost 7 bases and the V segment lost 4 bases, leaving 3 bases of the junction unmatched. Germline CDR1 SGHDN, CDR2 FVKESK. The CDR3 length is 14 residues. The CDR3 DNA sequence: TGTGCCAGCAGCCCACGGGACAGGAATTCACCCCTCCACTTT. It encodes CASSPRDRNSPLHF.

This chain connects TRBV10-3 to TRBJ1-6, with 12 nucleotides matching TRBD1. CDR1 and CDR2 (germline): ENHRY, SYGVKD. The CDR3 length is 15 residues. With V trimmed by 5 bases and J by 9 bases, 5 bases remained unmatched. The CDR3 nucleotides are TGTGCCATCAGTTCGGGACAGGGGGCCGGTTCACCCCTCCACTTT. It translates to CAISSGQGAGSPLHF.

The chain combines TRBV5-1 with TRBJ1-5; the match to TRBD1 covers 10 bases. V was clipped by 0 bases and J by 6 bases; unmatched bases: 12. The CDR3 contains 18 residues. The germline V gene encodes CDR1 SGHRS and CDR2 YFSETQ. CDR3 sequence reads: CASSLGSPDRGRFQPQHF. CDR3 coding DNA: TGCGCCAGCAGCTTGGGTAGCCCCGACAGGGGGCGATTTCAGCCCCAGCATTTT.

J is TRBJ1-6 and V is TRBV30; tentative D call: TRBD1 (6 bases). V was pared by 0 bases and J by 6 bases, with 9 bases between. Germline CDR1 is GTSNPN and CDR2 is SVGIG (reference sequence). The CDR3 totals 14 residues. The CDR3 is CAWSVRGANSPLHF. The CDR3 DNA reads as TGTGCCTGGAGTGTACGGGGGGCTAATTCACCCCTCCACTTT.

The rearrangement links TRBV29-1 to TRBJ1-2; D possibly corresponds to TRBD1 (6 bases). Germline loops: CDR1 SQVTM, CDR2 ANQGSEA. Trimming left V 3 bases short and J 3 bases short, with 17 bases between. CDR3 length: 15 amino acids. The chain's CDR3 is CSVDRGRTEYYGYTF. Here the CDR3 DNA reads TGCAGCGTTGATAGGGGCAGGACAGAGTACTATGGCTACACCTTC.

Worth noting for this clone: This same CDR3 is encoded by further DNA sequences in the sample. The chain employs TRBV2 and TRBJ1-2; no firm D call. V dropped 1 base and J dropped 4 bases, with 4 bases sitting between them. The CDR3 is 12 residues long. The germline gives CDR1 SNHLY, CDR2 FYNNEI. CDR3 amino acids: CASSEEAYGYTF. DNA for the CDR3: TGTGCCAGCAGTGAAGAGGCCTATGGCTACACCTTC.

The chain carries TRBV19 and TRBJ1-1, with unresolved D. V gave up 3 bases and J gave up 3 bases, with 8 bases separating them. The CDR3 is 13 amino acids. Germline V gene sequence: CDR1 LNHDA, CDR2 SQIVND (reference sequence). In DNA form, the CDR3 reads TGTGCCAGTAGTATCAAGAGGGACACTGAAGCTTTCTTT. Amino acids: CASSIKRDTEAFF.

The rearrangement uses TRBV5-8 and TRBJ2-7; D unresolved. Germline V CDR1 and CDR2: SGHTS, YDEGEE. The CDR3 totals 13 residues. V lost 0 bases to trimming and J lost 4 bases, with 8 bases between them. CDR3 region: CASSLGLQYEQYF. For the CDR3, the DNA is TGTGCCAGCAGCTTGGGACTTCAGTACGAGCAGTACTTC.

The V gene is TRBV5-4, the J gene TRBJ2-2; 10 nucleotides match TRBD2. Germline V gene data show CDR1 as SGHNT and CDR2 as YYREEE (reference sequence). V was pared by 0 bases and J by 5 bases, with 4 bases of the junction left unmatched. The CDR3 has 16 amino acids. The CDR3 DNA reads as TGTGCCAGCAGCTTGGCAGCTAGCGGGAGTACCGGGGAGCTGTTTTTT. Translating it yields CASSLAASGSTGELFF.

The chain uses TRBV10-1 and TRBJ2-7, with D perhaps matching TRBD2 (6 bases). CDR1 is WNHNN and CDR2 is SYGVQD in the germline V gene (reference sequence). V lost 4 bases and J 8 bases, leaving 21 bases between the germline ends. The CDR3 spans 15 residues. CDR3 coding DNA: TGCGCCAGCAGTGGTATTGGGGACTCCCCCCAGAAGCAGTACTTC. It codes for CASSGIGDSPQKQYF.

In this sample, this clone turned up once. This chain uses TRBV28 with TRBJ1-5; D gene ambiguous. The CDR3 spans 13 residues. Germline V CDR1 and CDR2: MDHEN, SYDVKM. Trimming shortened V by 3 bases and J by 6 bases, and 9 bases separated the two germline ends. For the CDR3, the DNA is TGTGCCAGCAGTTTTGTAGGGATTCAGCCCCAGCATTTT. Translated: CASSFVGIQPQHF.

V gene TRBV7-9 combines with J gene TRBJ2-5; 15 nucleotides match TRBD2. CDR3 length: 16 amino acids. With 4 bases clipped from V and 5 bases from J, the junction kept 5 bases outside the gene matches. Germline assignment: CDR1 SEHNR and CDR2 FQNEAQ (reference sequence). Here the CDR3 reads CASSSGLAGGWETQYF. The CDR3 nucleotides read TGTGCCAGCAGCTCGGGACTAGCGGGGGGATGGGAGACCCAGTACTTC.

DNA for the CDR3: TGTGCCAGCAGTGATACAGGGACAGATACGCAGTATTTT. Translation: CASSDTGTDTQYF. V is TRBV2 and J is TRBJ2-3; TRBD1 might be the D (6 bases). This CDR3 has 13 amino acids. Trimming took off 3 bases at V and 3 bases at J, with 7 bases between the two ends. Germline CDR1 reads SNHLY; CDR2 reads FYNNEI. Filled out from reference TRBV2 and TRBJ2-3, the complete variable domain reads EPEVTQTPSHQVTQMGQEVILRCVPISNHLYFYWYRQILGQKVEFLVSFYNNEISEKSEIFDDQFSVERPDGSNFTLKIRSTKLEDSAMYFCASSDTGTDTQYFGPGTRLTVL.

The rearrangement joins TRBV30 to TRBJ2-5; 9 positions match TRBD2. The CDR3 contains 16 residues. The germline V gene has CDR1 GTSNPN and CDR2 SVGIG (reference sequence). Trimming at V came to 3 bases and at J to 1 base, leaving 9 bases not matched to a gene. For the CDR3, the DNA is TGTGCCTGGAGAGTCCTAGCGGGACCCATCCAAGAGACCCAGTACTTC. Translating gives CAWRVLAGPIQETQYF.

This chain connects TRBV18 to TRBJ1-5; D uncertain. This CDR3 is 13 amino acids long. V lost 5 bases to trimming and J lost 4 bases, with 9 bases between them. Germline lookup yields CDR1 KGHSH and CDR2 LQKENI. The CDR3 sequence is CASSYSLNQPQHF. CDR3 coding DNA: TGTGCCAGCTCATACAGCTTGAATCAGCCCCAGCATTTT.

V gene TRBV7-9 combines with J gene TRBJ2-7; unclear D gene. V shed 4 bases and J shed 3 bases, with 13 bases lying between them. The CDR3 totals 14 residues. Germline values: CDR1 SEHNR, CDR2 FQNEAQ (reference sequence). The CDR3 here is CASSSLLGGYEQYF. The CDR3 DNA reads TGTGCCAGCAGCTCACTCCTGGGCGGCTACGAGCAGTACTTC.

This clone occurred once. V is TRBV5-1 and J is TRBJ1-4; 9 nucleotides line up with TRBD1. Germline CDR1 reads SGHRS; CDR2 reads YFSETQ. The CDR3 loop spans 15 amino acids. V was pared by 4 bases and J by 6 bases, with 7 bases of the junction left unmatched. CDR3 nucleotides: TGCGCCAGCAGCGTAGGGGACAGGGAACATGAAAAACTGTTTTTT. Amino acids: CASSVGDREHEKLFF.

The J gene is TRBJ2-7, the V gene TRBV10-1; TRBD1 matches at 11 bases. With 0 bases clipped from V and 7 bases from J, the junction kept 8 bases outside the gene matches. Germline V CDR1 and CDR2: WNHNN, SYGVQD (reference sequence). This CDR3 is 16 amino acids long. CDR3 residues: CASSESGQGAFTEQYF. The CDR3, as DNA: TGCGCCAGCAGTGAGTCCGGACAGGGGGCGTTTACAGAGCAGTACTTC.

The rearrangement joins TRBV5-1 to TRBJ2-3; the D is unclear. Germline V gene lookup returns CDR1 SGHRS and CDR2 YFSETQ. The V end was cut by 3 bases, the J end by 6 bases, with 11 bases between. The CDR3 length is 13 residues. The CDR3 nucleotides are TGCGCCAGCAGCTCACCAACCCGGGATACGCAGTATTTT. Encoded protein: CASSSPTRDTQYF.

The chain has TRBV6-4 and TRBJ1-4; perhaps TRBD1 as D (6 bases). The CDR3 sequence is 16 residues long. Germline CDR1 reads MRHNA; CDR2 reads SNTAGT. Deletions cut 0 bases from V and 5 bases from J, with 13 bases between. The CDR3 DNA reads TGTGCCAGCAGTGACTCGTCGGGGGGCGCCAATGAAAAACTGTTTTTT. This gives the protein CASSDSSGGANEKLFF.

The genes are TRBV7-2 and TRBJ1-2; D is perhaps TRBD1 (6 bases). The CDR3 runs 16 residues. The germline CDR1 and CDR2 sequences are SGHTA and FQGNSA. V was pared by 1 base and J by 5 bases, with 17 bases between. The CDR3 coding sequence is TGTGCCAGCAGCTTAGTTCAGGGGTCAGGGCCGTATGGCTACACCTTC. Protein: CASSLVQGSGPYGYTF.

The CDR3 region is CASSFDRGRVTGELFF. CDR3 DNA: TGTGCCAGCAGCTTCGACAGGGGGCGGGTCACCGGGGAGCTGTTTTTT. The V call is TRBV5-6, the J call TRBJ2-2; 10 nucleotides match TRBD1. The V gene's germline CDR1 is SGHDT and CDR2 YYEEEE. Trimming cost V 2 bases and J 4 bases; bases outside gene matches: 5. The CDR3 totals 16 residues.

This chain links TRBV11-3 with TRBJ2-5, with 10 bases that match TRBD1. The CDR3 is 15 residues long. Unmatched junction bases numbered 5, after V lost 5 bases and J lost 2 bases. From germline, CDR1 is SGHNT and CDR2 YENEEA. The CDR3 is CASSVGTGVQETQYF. CDR3 sequence (DNA): TGTGCCAGCAGCGTAGGGACAGGGGTTCAAGAGACCCAGTACTTC.

This chain joins TRBV2 and TRBJ1-3; D call uncertain. Germline lookup yields CDR1 SNHLY and CDR2 FYNNEI. The CDR3 length is 16 residues. Trimming stripped 4 bases from V and 0 bases from J, with 13 bases between. CDR3 DNA: TGTGCCAGCAGTGCCCCGGGCCGGAGCTCTGGAAACACCATATATTTT. Translated, it gives CASSAPGRSSGNTIYF.

This chain uses TRBV6-5 with TRBJ2-3; TRBD1 matches at 8 bases. The junction had 5 bases not matched to a gene; V was cut back by 5 bases and J by 1 base. Germline V CDR1 and CDR2: MNHEY, SVGAGI. This CDR3 contains 15 residues. The CDR3 region is CASSRPGGRTDTQYF. CDR3 bases: TGTGCCAGCAGTAGGCCAGGGGGCCGCACAGATACGCAGTATTTT.

On this clone itself: Distinct nucleotide sequences in the sample also encode this CDR3. The gene calls are TRBV5-1 and TRBJ1-1, with a possible D match to TRBD1 (5 bases). Trimming shortened V by 0 bases and J by 1 base, and 10 bases separated the two germline ends. The CDR3 is 15 amino acids. The germline gives CDR1 SGHRS, CDR2 YFSETQ. The CDR3 bases are TGCGCCAGCAGCTTGGTCTCCCAGGGGAACACTGAAGCTTTCTTT. Its protein is CASSLVSQGNTEAFF.

The rearrangement joins TRBV7-9 to TRBJ2-7; TRBD2 matches at 11 bases. With V trimmed by 2 bases and J by 5 bases, 2 bases remained unmatched. Per germline, CDR1 SEHNR and CDR2 FQNEAQ (reference sequence). The CDR3 extends over 14 amino acids. The CDR3 nucleotides read TGTGCCAGCAGCTTAACTAGCGGGAGCCACGAGCAGTACTTC. Its protein product is CASSLTSGSHEQYF.

The chain recombines TRBV5-1 with TRBJ2-7; D ambiguous. Germline V CDR1 and CDR2: SGHRS, YFSETQ. The CDR3 contains 15 residues. Trimming took off 2 bases at V and 0 bases at J, with 12 bases between the two ends. The CDR3 is CASSFIVGNSYEQYF. The DNA of the CDR3 is TGCGCCAGCAGCTTTATAGTCGGCAACTCCTACGAGCAGTACTTC.